The 13 T cell receptor beta chains below were found in one sample sequenced in a study of early T cells in non-severe SARS-CoV-2 infection. In TCRdb, the 5' RACE reads were re-called with MiXCR into one record per CDR3 protein. The data contain 40,000 to 55,000 distinct CDR3 sequences, around 6.1% of them singletons. The sequences come from whole blood, collected at baseline. Receptors originate from an adult who was a healthcare worker with PCR-confirmed SARS-CoV-2 infection or an uninfected control (not recorded which).

This clonotype occurred many times. The rearrangement uses TRBV29-1 and TRBJ2-7; 10 nucleotides agree with TRBD1. The germline V gene has CDR1 SQVTM and CDR2 ANQGSEA. V gave up 7 bases and J gave up 2 bases; unmatched junction bases: 5. This CDR3 contains 13 residues. As DNA, the CDR3 is TGCAGCGCTGGGACAGGGGACCCCTACGAGCAGTACTTC. Amino acid sequence: CSAGTGDPYEQYF.

The sample holds many counts of this clonotype. The chain couples TRBV18 to TRBJ2-5, with TRBD1 matching 7 bases. Germline CDR1 KGHSH, CDR2 LQKENI. The CDR3 totals 16 residues. The V segment lost 1 base and the J segment 4 bases; nucleotides outside the gene matches: 9. The chain's CDR3 is CASSPQGTVLGETQYF. In DNA form, the CDR3 reads TGTGCCAGCTCACCACAAGGGACAGTCCTCGGAGAGACCCAGTACTTC.

The chain recombines TRBV7-2 with TRBJ2-1; weak D call: TRBD2 (5 bases). The CDR3 runs to 14 residues. Per the germline V gene, CDR1 is SGHTA and CDR2 is FQGNSA. The V end was cut by 3 bases, the J end by 9 bases, with 15 bases between. CDR3 loop: CASSFRGRAGEQFF. The CDR3, as DNA: TGTGCCAGCAGCTTTCGGGGTCGGGCCGGTGAGCAGTTCTTC.

The chain employs TRBV7-9 and TRBJ1-6; no reliable D call. Per germline, CDR1 SEHNR and CDR2 FQNEAQ (reference sequence). The length of the CDR3 is 13 residues. V was clipped by 5 bases and J by 9 bases, with 11 bases between them. The CDR3 protein is CASSPTAGSPLHF. In nucleotides, the CDR3 is TGTGCCAGCAGCCCGACCGCGGGTTCACCCCTCCACTTT.

This clonotype was picked up many times. The rearrangement uses TRBV5-5 and TRBJ2-1; 11 bases line up with TRBD2. Looked up from germline, CDR1 is SGHKS and CDR2 is YYEKEE (reference sequence). V was pared by 5 bases and J by 7 bases, with 14 bases of the junction left unmatched. CDR3 length: 17 amino acids. The CDR3 DNA sequence: TGTGCCAGCAGGCCGGGACTAGCGGACGCCCGTGGTAATGAGCAGTTCTTC. Translation gives CASRPGLADARGNEQFF.

This clonotype was picked up a small number of times. The V and J genes are TRBV6-1 and TRBJ2-1; the D is unclear. Germline V lookup: CDR1 MNHNS, CDR2 SASEGT. The CDR3 runs to 14 residues. Trimming pared 2 bases from V and 6 bases from J, leaving 11 bases between. CDR3: CASSEISRRNEQFF. As DNA, the CDR3 is TGTGCCAGCAGTGAAATCTCTAGACGCAATGAGCAGTTCTTC.

CDR3 sequence reads: CASSPISGRAEETQYF. CDR3 sequence (DNA): TGTGCCAGCAGTCCCATCAGCGGGAGGGCCGAAGAGACCCAGTACTTC. The chain combines TRBV28 with TRBJ2-5, with TRBD2 matching 10 bases. Germline V gene data show CDR1 as MDHEN and CDR2 as SYDVKM. The CDR3 totals 16 residues. Germline trimming cut 5 bases from V and 3 bases from J; bases unmatched to any gene: 9.

This clonotype was seen repeatedly, ten times or more. V is TRBV7-2 and J is TRBJ1-2; D might be TRBD1 (6 bases). This CDR3 is built from 15 residues. With 2 bases removed from V and 0 bases from J, the gap between germline ends came to 10 bases. Germline CDR1 reads SGHTA; CDR2 reads FQGNSA. In DNA form, the CDR3 reads TGTGCCAGCAGCTTATTGAGGGGGGCTAACTATGGCTACACCTTC. Residues: CASSLLRGANYGYTF.

CDR3: CATSRDRGIQETQYF. The CDR3 DNA reads as TGTGCCACCAGCAGAGATCGCGGGATCCAAGAGACCCAGTACTTC. The rearrangement links TRBV15 to TRBJ2-5; possibly TRBD2 for D (6 bases). Germline-derived CDR1 and CDR2 are LNHNV and YYDKDF (reference sequence). CDR3 length equals 15 residues. Trimming removed 0 bases from V and 1 base from J, with 9 bases in between.

The J gene is TRBJ2-3, the V gene TRBV7-2; no firm D call. Trimming stripped 4 bases from V and 2 bases from J, with 13 bases between. Germline V lookup: CDR1 SGHTA, CDR2 FQGNSA. The CDR3 covers 15 residues. Here the CDR3 reads CASSWHRQFTDTQYF. The CDR3, as DNA: TGTGCCAGCAGCTGGCACCGTCAGTTCACAGATACGCAGTATTTT. The full variable domain, rest sourced from reference TRBV7-2 and TRBJ2-3, is GAGVSQSPSNKVTEKGKDVELRCDPISGHTALYWYRQSLGQGLEFLIYFQGNSAPDKSGLPSDRFSAERTGGSVSTLTIQRTQQEDSAVYLCASSWHRQFTDTQYFGPGTRLTVL.

This clonotype was seen ten or more times. V and J are TRBV6-6 and TRBJ2-3; the match to TRBD2 covers 11 bases. V gave up 2 bases and J gave up 1 base; unmatched junction bases: 20. Germline CDR1 is MNHNY and CDR2 is SVGAGI (reference sequence). The CDR3 is 22 amino acids. The CDR3 nucleotides read TGTGCCAGCAGTTACGCAATAGCGGGAGGGCTTACCCACCCTCTCGGCACAGATACGCAGTATTTT. This codes for CASSYAIAGGLTHPLGTDTQYF.

The rearrangement links TRBV6-2 or TRBV6-3 to TRBJ1-1; no reliable D call. CDR3 length: 15 amino acids. V gave up 7 bases and J gave up 1 base, with 16 bases separating them. Germline V gene lookup returns CDR1 MNHEY and CDR2 SVGEGT. CDR3 region: CASTREGPGNTEAFF. CDR3 in DNA: TGTGCCAGCACCCGCGAAGGTCCAGGGAACACTGAAGCTTTCTTT.

The sample holds a few counts of this clonotype. The chain employs TRBV6-1 and TRBJ1-5; TRBD1 agrees at 7 bases. Unmatched junction bases numbered 5, after V lost 8 bases and J lost 1 base. CDR1 and CDR2 (germline): MNHNS, SASEGT. CDR3 length: 14 amino acids. The CDR3 DNA follows: TGTGCCAGCTCAGGGGGTTTAAGCAATCAGCCCCAGCATTTT. Its protein product is CASSGGLSNQPQHF.